This T cell receptor beta chain was recovered during a study of T cell changes during pregnancy in multiple sclerosis. V lost 6 bases to trimming and J lost 7 bases, with 6 bases between them. Germline-derived CDR1 and CDR2 are DFQATT and SNEGSKA (reference sequence). CDR3 length: 10 residues. The protocol was immunoSEQ multiplex PCR, while the TCRdb copy is restricted to in-frame clones and leaves out a portion. The sample yields under 50,000 clones, 85% to 95% seen once. The receptor's source is a female donor with multiple sclerosis, enrolled in a pregnancy study. The source was CD8+ T cells from peripheral blood mononuclear cells, collected in the first trimester of pregnancy. The chain joins TRBV20-1 to TRBJ2-2; D call uncertain. CDR3 amino acids: CSARSGELFF. CDR3 nucleotide sequence: TGCAGTGCACGGAGCGGGGAGCTGTTTTTT.